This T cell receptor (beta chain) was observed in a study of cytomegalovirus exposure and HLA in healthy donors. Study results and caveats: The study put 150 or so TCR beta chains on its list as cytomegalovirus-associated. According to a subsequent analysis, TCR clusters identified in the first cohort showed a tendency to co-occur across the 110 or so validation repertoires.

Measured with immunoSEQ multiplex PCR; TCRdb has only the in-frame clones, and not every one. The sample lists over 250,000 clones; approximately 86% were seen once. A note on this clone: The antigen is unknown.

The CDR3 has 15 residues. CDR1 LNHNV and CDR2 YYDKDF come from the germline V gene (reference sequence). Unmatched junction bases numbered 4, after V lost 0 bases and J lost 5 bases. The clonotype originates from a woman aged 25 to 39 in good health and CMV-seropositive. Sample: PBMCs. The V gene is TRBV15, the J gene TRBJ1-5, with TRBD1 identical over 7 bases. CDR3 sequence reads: CATSRDPRGYQPQHF. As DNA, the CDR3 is TGTGCCACCAGCAGAGACCCCAGGGGGTATCAGCCCCAGCATTTT. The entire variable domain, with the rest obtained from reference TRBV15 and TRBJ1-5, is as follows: DAMVIQNPRYQVTQFGKPVTLSCSQTLNHNVMYWYQQKSSQAPKLLFHYYDKDFNNEADTPDNFQSRRPNTSFCFLDIRSPGLGDTAMYLCATSRDPRGYQPQHFGDGTRLSIL.